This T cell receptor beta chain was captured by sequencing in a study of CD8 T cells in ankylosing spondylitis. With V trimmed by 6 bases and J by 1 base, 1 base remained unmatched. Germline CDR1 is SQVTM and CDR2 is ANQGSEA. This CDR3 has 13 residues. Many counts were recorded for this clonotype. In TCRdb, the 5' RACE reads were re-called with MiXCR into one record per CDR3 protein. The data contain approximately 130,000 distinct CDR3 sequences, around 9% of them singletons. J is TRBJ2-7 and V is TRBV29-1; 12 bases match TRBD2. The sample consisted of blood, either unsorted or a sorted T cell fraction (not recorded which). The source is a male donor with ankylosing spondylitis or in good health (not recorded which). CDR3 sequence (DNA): TGCAGCGTCGGACTAGCGGGATCCTACGAGCAGTACTTC. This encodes CSVGLAGSYEQYF.